Listed below are T cell receptor beta chains from one sample, sequenced in a study of blood T cell repertoires in COVID-19. TCRdb's table, derived via immunoSEQ multiplex PCR, lists solely in-frame clones and lacks some. The data contain tens of thousands of clones, 80% to 95% of them seen just once; the ten biggest clones take up roughly 0.78%. The sequenced sample was peripheral blood. These receptor sequences come from a woman of 80 years or more with acute or convalescent COVID-19. CDR3s include the opening cysteine and the closing phenylalanine or tryptophan. D genes are given only for firm matches. Clone size appears in some rows only: once, few, many, or a class for an expanded clone.

DNA: TGTGCAAGTCGCTCGATAAGCGATGAGCAGTTCTTC
CDR3: CASRSISDEQFF
size: NA
V: TRBV12-2
D: NA
J: TRBJ2-1

DNA: TGTGCCAGCAGTGGAACAGGGTTTAGCAATCAGCCCCAGCATTTT
CDR3: CASSGTGFSNQPQHF
size: NA
V: TRBV2
D: NA
J: TRBJ1-5

DNA: TGTGCCAGCAGCCAAGGAGGTGTGGCTAGCCGGGTCAATGAGCAGTTCTTC
CDR3: CASSQGGVASRVNEQFF
size: NA
V: TRBV3-1/TRBV3-2
D: NA
J: TRBJ2-1

DNA: TGTGCCAGCAGTTACGGGACAGGGGACAACTATGGCTACACCTTC
CDR3: CASSYGTGDNYGYTF
size: NA
V: TRBV6-2/TRBV6-3
D: TRBD1
J: TRBJ1-2

DNA: TGCGCCAGCAGCCTAAGACGGACAGGGGGGGAGACCCAGTACTTC
CDR3: CASSLRRTGGETQYF
size: NA
V: TRBV5-1
D: TRBD1
J: TRBJ2-5

DNA: TGTGCCAGCAGCCACGGACAGGCTGCCTATGGCTACACCTTC
CDR3: CASSHGQAAYGYTF
size: NA
V: TRBV7-2
D: TRBD1
J: TRBJ1-2

DNA: TGTGCCAGCAGCTCCGCGAGGGGGCGGACAGATACGCAGTATTTT
CDR3: CASSSARGRTDTQYF
size: NA
V: TRBV11-2
D: TRBD1
J: TRBJ2-3

DNA: TGTGCCAGCTCACCTAGGCAGGATGCCACAGATACGCAGTATTTT
CDR3: CASSPRQDATDTQYF
size: NA
V: TRBV18
D: NA
J: TRBJ2-3

DNA: TGTGCCAGCAGCAAACCGTATTATAGGGGGCGCCGGAATCAGCCCCAGCATTTT
CDR3: CASSKPYYRGRRNQPQHF
size: NA
V: TRBV21-1
D: NA
J: TRBJ1-5

DNA: TGCGCCAGCAGGTTAATAGCGGGGGGGACAGATACGCAGTATTTT
CDR3: CASRLIAGGTDTQYF
size: NA
V: TRBV5-1
D: TRBD2
J: TRBJ2-3

DNA: TGTGCCAGCAGCTTATCCAGGGCGTTGTTATTCAAGATCTTC
CDR3: CASSLSRALLFKIF
size: once
V: TRBV7-9
D: NA
J: TRBJ2-1

DNA: TGTGCCAGCAGCTCCCGCGCGGGTGAGCAGTTCTTC
CDR3: CASSSRAGEQFF
size: NA
V: TRBV3-1/TRBV3-2
D: NA
J: TRBJ2-1

DNA: TGTGCCAGCAGCTCTTTAGGACAGGGGACTAGCGGGATCTACACCGGGGAGCTGTTTTTT
CDR3: CASSSLGQGTSGIYTGELFF
size: once
V: TRBV13
D: TRBD2
J: TRBJ2-2

DNA: TGTGCCAGTAGCCCTGACAGGTTCGGTGAAGCTTTCTTT
CDR3: CASSPDRFGEAFF
size: few
V: TRBV19
D: NA
J: TRBJ1-1

DNA: TGTGCCAGCAGCTTGGGTGGGGGGAGCACAGATACGCAGTATTTT
CDR3: CASSLGGGSTDTQYF
size: NA
V: TRBV5-6
D: NA
J: TRBJ2-3

DNA: TGTGCCAGCAGTCCGGACTTCACAGATACGCAGTATTTT
CDR3: CASSPDFTDTQYF
size: NA
V: TRBV28
D: NA
J: TRBJ2-3

DNA: TGCAGCGCCCGACCCGGGACTTACAATGAGCAGTTCTTC
CDR3: CSARPGTYNEQFF
size: NA
V: TRBV29-1
D: NA
J: TRBJ2-1

DNA: TGTGCCAGCATTGTCAGACAGAGGAACACCGGGGAGCTGTTTTTT
CDR3: CASIVRQRNTGELFF
size: once
V: TRBV6-5
D: NA
J: TRBJ2-2

DNA: TGTGCCACCGGCAAGGGACAGCTTAGCACAGATACGCAGTATTTT
CDR3: CATGKGQLSTDTQYF
size: NA
V: TRBV24-1
D: TRBD1
J: TRBJ2-3

DNA: TGTGCCAGCAGCCCCTCTCAATGGACAGGGCAGTACGAGCAGTACTTC
CDR3: CASSPSQWTGQYEQYF
size: NA
V: TRBV9
D: TRBD1
J: TRBJ2-7

DNA: TGCGCCAGCAGCTTGGTTGGCGGGACGCAAGAGACCCAGTACTTC
CDR3: CASSLVGGTQETQYF
size: NA
V: TRBV5-1
D: NA
J: TRBJ2-5

DNA: TGTGCCAGCAGTTACTCCCGACAGGGAACCAAAAACATTCAGTACTTC
CDR3: CASSYSRQGTKNIQYF
size: NA
V: TRBV6-5
D: TRBD1
J: TRBJ2-4

DNA: TGCAGTGCTAGTAAGGGGTATAGCAATCAGCCCCAGCATTTT
CDR3: CSASKGYSNQPQHF
size: NA
V: TRBV20-1
D: NA
J: TRBJ1-5

DNA: TGTGCCAGCAGCGGCGGAATGAGCAATCAGCCCCAGCATTTT
CDR3: CASSGGMSNQPQHF
size: NA
V: TRBV11-2
D: NA
J: TRBJ1-5

DNA: TGTGCCAGCAGTTTATCGGGGTTGAGCTCTGGAAACACCATATATTTT
CDR3: CASSLSGLSSGNTIYF
size: few
V: TRBV28
D: NA
J: TRBJ1-3

DNA: TGTGCCAGCAGTTCCAGGGGCCCCCTCTTTTACAATGAGCAGTTCTTC
CDR3: CASSSRGPLFYNEQFF
size: NA
V: TRBV27
D: NA
J: TRBJ2-1

DNA: TGTGCCAGTACCCTGGGGCCGGTGTGGCAGCCCCAGCATTTT
CDR3: CASTLGPVWQPQHF
size: NA
V: TRBV19
D: NA
J: TRBJ1-5

DNA: TGTGCCAGCAGCTTGAGGGGAAAGCGGGCTAATGAGCAGTTCTTC
CDR3: CASSLRGKRANEQFF
size: NA
V: TRBV5-8
D: NA
J: TRBJ2-1

DNA: TGTGCCAGCAGCCTCAGCGGGGGGGCATATACGCAGTATTTT
CDR3: CASSLSGGAYTQYF
size: NA
V: TRBV5-6
D: TRBD2
J: TRBJ2-3

DNA: TGCGCCAGCAGCCTACAGACAGGGGGCACTGAAGCTTTCTTT
CDR3: CASSLQTGGTEAFF
size: NA
V: TRBV5-1
D: TRBD1
J: TRBJ1-1

DNA: TGTGCCAGCAGCCCGGGACAGGGCTATGGCTACACCTTC
CDR3: CASSPGQGYGYTF
size: NA
V: TRBV2
D: TRBD1
J: TRBJ1-2

DNA: TGCGCCAGCAGCCAGGCCGGGACAGAGAATGAAAAACTGTTTTTT
CDR3: CASSQAGTENEKLFF
size: once
V: TRBV4-1
D: TRBD1
J: TRBJ1-4

DNA: TGTGCCACCAGTGATTTGTGGGACAGAGCAGATACGCAGTATTTT
CDR3: CATSDLWDRADTQYF
size: NA
V: TRBV24-1
D: TRBD1
J: TRBJ2-3

DNA: TGTGCCAGCAGCTTCGCGACTCCCGGTGAGCAGTACTTC
CDR3: CASSFATPGEQYF
size: once
V: TRBV5-6
D: NA
J: TRBJ2-7

DNA: TGTGCCAGCAGCCCAGGGTATGGCTACACCTTC
CDR3: CASSPGYGYTF
size: NA
V: TRBV7-9
D: NA
J: TRBJ1-2

DNA: TGCAGCGGCAGACCTGCTCCAGGGGACAATGAGCAGTTCTTC
CDR3: CSGRPAPGDNEQFF
size: NA
V: TRBV29-1
D: NA
J: TRBJ2-1

DNA: TGTGCCAGCAGCCAAGTTGGCGGGAACACTGAAGCTTTCTTT
CDR3: CASSQVGGNTEAFF
size: NA
V: TRBV3-1/TRBV3-2
D: NA
J: TRBJ1-1

DNA: TGTGCCAGCATCAATCAGGGGGCGGACGAGCAGTACTTC
CDR3: CASINQGADEQYF
size: NA
V: TRBV12-3/TRBV12-4
D: TRBD1
J: TRBJ2-7

DNA: TGTGCCAGCAGTAAGACAGTGAGGGAGACCCAGTACTTC
CDR3: CASSKTVRETQYF
size: NA
V: TRBV25-1
D: NA
J: TRBJ2-5

DNA: TGTGCCAGCTCAGAACAGGGGACCTCTGGAAACACCATATATTTT
CDR3: CASSEQGTSGNTIYF
size: NA
V: TRBV18
D: TRBD1
J: TRBJ1-3

DNA: TGTGCCAGCAAGAGGGAAACCGGGGAGCTGTTTTTT
CDR3: CASKRETGELFF
size: NA
V: TRBV6-5
D: NA
J: TRBJ2-2

DNA: TGTGCCATCAAAGACAGGGTGGTCACTGAAGCTTTCTTT
CDR3: CAIKDRVVTEAFF
size: NA
V: TRBV10-3
D: TRBD1
J: TRBJ1-1

DNA: TGCGCCAGCAACTCGGGCCTAGAGGGTAATGAAAAACTGTTTTTT
CDR3: CASNSGLEGNEKLFF
size: NA
V: TRBV5-1
D: NA
J: TRBJ1-4

DNA: TGTGCCAGCAGCAGCACTAGCGGCTCCTACGAGCAGTACTTC
CDR3: CASSSTSGSYEQYF
size: NA
V: TRBV21-1
D: NA
J: TRBJ2-7

DNA: TGTGCCAGCAGCTCCAACGGGACAGGGGACTACGAGCAGTACTTC
CDR3: CASSSNGTGDYEQYF
size: NA
V: TRBV11-1
D: TRBD1
J: TRBJ2-7

DNA: TGTGCTAGTGGTTTTGGGAGCTATGAGCAGTTCTTC
CDR3: CASGFGSYEQFF
size: NA
V: TRBV12-5
D: NA
J: TRBJ2-1

DNA: TGTGCCATCAAACCAGCTAGCGGCTACTCCTACGAGCAGTACTTC
CDR3: CAIKPASGYSYEQYF
size: NA
V: TRBV10-3
D: TRBD2
J: TRBJ2-7